This T cell receptor (beta chain) derives from a study of cytomegalovirus exposure and HLA in healthy donors. This clone was seen a handful of times. Germline lookup yields CDR1 SNHLY and CDR2 FYNNEI. V lost 8 bases to trimming and J lost 1 base, with 11 bases between them. The CDR3 runs to 13 residues. Measured with immunoSEQ multiplex PCR; TCRdb has only the in-frame clones, and not every one. Among about 220,000 clones listed, 88% were seen once. The receptor was isolated from a woman younger than 35 in good health and CMV-seronegative. J is TRBJ1-1 and V is TRBV2; D might be TRBD1 (6 bases). The sequenced sample was PBMCs. The CDR3 DNA follows: TGTGCCAGCGAAGTGGACAGGAACACTGAAGCTTTCTTT. As protein: CASEVDRNTEAFF.